The 28 T cell receptor beta chains presented below share a single source sample, sequenced in a study of blood T cells in healthy people across ages (dated by TCRdb to about 2015). The library relied on 5' RACE. TCRdb shows the sequencer as Illumina HiSeq 2500. A second PCR of roughly 7 to 12 cycles was run with a J-beta primer mix and a sample-barcoded 5' primer. The public reads were reanalyzed by TCRdb: fastp trimming at Q25, MiXCR alignment, in-frame beta chains only. Each entry merges the rows of one CDR3 protein and shows their most common DNA and genes. The table for this sample lists 730,000 or so distinct CDR3 sequences; 40% to 45% of them were counted only once. Around 20% of the sample goes to the ten largest clones. Sequencing used blood. These receptors all stem from a woman aged 60-75 years in good health.

The chain has TRBV20-1 and TRBJ1-2; 10 nucleotides align to TRBD1. Trimming removed 6 bases from V and 8 bases from J; junction bases left unmatched: 9. Germline V gene data show CDR1 as DFQATT and CDR2 as SNEGSKA (reference sequence). This CDR3 has 13 amino acids. The CDR3 bases are TGCAGTGCAGAGGAATGGACAGGGGGGGGCTACACCTTC. Its translation is CSAEEWTGGGYTF.

This clonotype was counted only a few times. The gene calls are TRBV18 and TRBJ2-3; D unclear. Germline lookup yields CDR1 KGHSH and CDR2 LQKENI. This CDR3 spans 14 amino acids. V was shortened by 6 bases and J by 4 bases, with 14 bases between the two germline ends. The CDR3 here is CASSPSRTADTQYF. The DNA of the CDR3 is TGTGCCAGCTCCCCGTCGCGGACCGCAGATACGCAGTATTTT. The entire variable domain, with the rest obtained from reference TRBV18 and TRBJ2-3, is as follows: NAGVMQNPRHLVRRRGQEARLRCSPMKGHSHVYWYRQLPEEGLKFMVYLQKENIIDESGMPKERFSAEFPKEGPSILRIQQVVRGDSAAYFCASSPSRTADTQYFGPGTRLTVL.

This clonotype was observed a few times. In nucleotides, the CDR3 is TGTGCCAGCAGCTTTGCCGAGGGAGCCTACGAGCAGTACTTC. Translated: CASSFAEGAYEQYF. V is TRBV7-2 and J is TRBJ2-7; D might be TRBD2 (5 bases). The CDR3 has 14 amino acids. Trimming took off 3 bases at V and 2 bases at J, with 11 bases between the two ends. The germline V gene has CDR1 SGHTA and CDR2 FQGNSA.

This chain uses TRBV20-1 with TRBJ2-7; 9 bases agree with TRBD2. The J call may be wrong; the DNA end is better matched by TRBJ2-5. The CDR3 is 13 residues long. The V gene's germline CDR1 is DFQATT and CDR2 SNEGSKA (reference sequence). The CDR3 region is CSARGTSVETQYF. DNA of the CDR3: TGCAGTGCTAGAGGGACTAGCGTGGAGACCCAGTACTTC.

This clonotype was seen only a few times. This chain connects TRBV6-1 to TRBJ1-2; 10 bases agree with TRBD1. The germline CDR1 and CDR2 sequences are MNHNS and SASEGT. The CDR3 is 14 amino acids. The V gene end was trimmed by 6 bases and the J gene end by 4 bases; junction bases not matched to a gene: 5. Here the CDR3 reads CASRPGQGPYGYTF. The CDR3 nucleotides are TGTGCCAGCAGACCGGGACAGGGGCCCTATGGCTACACCTTC.

With regard to this clonotype: Since the CDR3 does not end with the conserved phenylalanine or tryptophan, this likely comes from a read error. No DNA is shown, since the ends of the CDR3 on it are uncertain; the CDR3 is the one TCRdb lists. The chain combines TRBV15 with TRBJ1-2; the D segment call TRBD1 is taken from the table without a DNA check. Germline CDR1 is LNHNV and CDR2 is YYDKDF (reference sequence). The CDR3 adds up to 14 amino acids, both ends counted. CDR3 sequence reads: CATRPGGDPYGHTV.

Only a few counts were recorded for this clonotype. The chain uses TRBV30 and TRBJ2-1; D unclear. The germline gives CDR1 GTSNPN, CDR2 SVGIG (reference sequence). This CDR3 is built from 11 residues. The germline V and J ends were trimmed by 2 bases and 7 bases, with 6 bases remaining between them. The CDR3 reads CAWSLRNEQFF. The CDR3 region has the DNA TGTGCCTGGAGTCTCAGGAATGAGCAGTTCTTC.

The chain couples TRBV7-9 to TRBJ2-3; D is perhaps TRBD1 (6 bases). The CDR3 is made up of 14 amino acids. Germline V gene sequence: CDR1 SEHNR, CDR2 FQNEAQ (reference sequence). V was trimmed by 4 bases and J by 0 bases, leaving 8 bases between them. The CDR3: CASSWDISTDTQYF. Written as DNA, the CDR3 is TGTGCCAGCAGCTGGGACATTAGCACAGATACGCAGTATTTT.

This clonotype was seen repeatedly, ten times or more. V gene TRBV5-1 combines with J gene TRBJ1-2, with D possibly being TRBD1 (6 bases). Germline assignment: CDR1 SGHRS and CDR2 YFSETQ. The V end was cut by 6 bases, the J end by 2 bases, with 11 bases between. This CDR3 contains 13 residues. The CDR3 protein is CASTPGTNYGYTF. The CDR3 nucleotides are TGCGCCAGCACCCCCGGGACAAACTATGGCTACACCTTC. Variable domain in full (rest from reference TRBV5-1 and TRBJ1-2): KAGVTQTPRYLIKTRGQQVTLSCSPISGHRSVSWYQQTPGQGLQFLFEYFSETQRNKGNFPGRFSGRQFSNSRSEMNVSTLELGDSALYLCASTPGTNYGYTFGSGTRLTVV.

This clonotype was recorded many times. V and J are TRBV18 and TRBJ2-7, with D hard to call. This CDR3 is 11 amino acids long. The V gene lost 8 bases and the J gene lost 3 bases, with 8 bases spanning the gap. Germline V gene lookup returns CDR1 KGHSH and CDR2 LQKENI. For the CDR3, the DNA is TGTGCCAGCAGCCCGGGCTACGAGCAGTACTTC. Its protein is CASSPGYEQYF.

This chain uses TRBV5-5 with TRBJ2-1, with D possibly matching TRBD2 (5 bases). The tail of the sequence fits TRBJ2-7 better, so the J call may be wrong. CDR3 length: 15 amino acids. Germline V gene sequence: CDR1 SGHKS, CDR2 YYEKEE (reference sequence). In DNA form, the CDR3 reads TGTGCCAGCAGCCTCGGACGGGAAACCTACAATGAGCAGTACTTC. This sequence encodes CASSLGRETYNEQYF.

Only a few counts were recorded for this clonotype. The DNA of the CDR3 is TGTGCCAGCAGTTCGGCTCAATATGGCTACACCTTC. This translates into CASSSAQYGYTF. This chain uses TRBV28 with TRBJ1-2; no reliable D call. There are 12 residues in the CDR3. CDR1 and CDR2 (germline): MDHEN, SYDVKM. V lost 4 bases and J 5 bases, leaving 8 bases between the germline ends.

The rearrangement uses TRBV12-3 or TRBV12-4 and TRBJ2-7; tentative D call: TRBD2 (5 bases). The V and J ends lost 6 bases and 7 bases respectively, with 22 bases between them. CDR3 size: 15 residues. The CDR3 sequence: CASSHSGPLEGEQYF. CDR3 nucleotides: TGTGCCAGCAGCCATTCCGGACCCCTCGAGGGTGAGCAGTACTTC.

This sequence joins TRBV6-2 or TRBV6-3 and TRBJ2-6, with D possibly being TRBD1 or TRBD2 (5 bases each). This CDR3 is 15 amino acids long. The ends were cut back, 7 bases at V and 0 bases at J, with 10 bases in the middle. Germline CDR1 is MNHEY and CDR2 is SVGEGT. The CDR3 DNA is TGTGCCAGCATCTCTGGGGGCTCTGGGGCCAACGTCCTGACTTTC. It yields the protein CASISGGSGANVLTF.

The sample holds a few counts of this clonotype. The V gene is TRBV6-1, the J gene TRBJ1-1; 11 nucleotides line up with TRBD1. The V gene end was trimmed by 7 bases and the J gene end by 1 base; junction bases not matched to a gene: 8. The CDR3 is 16 residues long. Germline loops: CDR1 MNHNS, CDR2 SASEGT. The CDR3: CASIKGQGATNTEAFF. CDR3 sequence (DNA): TGTGCCAGCATCAAAGGACAGGGGGCTACGAACACTGAAGCTTTCTTT.

The chain couples TRBV27 to TRBJ2-1; 9 positions match TRBD2. Germline CDR1 reads MNHEY; CDR2 reads SMNVEV (reference sequence). J lost 6 bases, V lost 4 bases, and 10 bases had no gene match. This CDR3 has 16 residues. DNA of the CDR3: TGTGCCAGCAGTTCCGGCGGGCGGGGGGGCCCCAATGAGCAGTTCTTC. Its protein product is CASSSGGRGGPNEQFF.

The chain couples TRBV2 to TRBJ2-5; D is perhaps TRBD2 (6 bases). V was trimmed by 3 bases and J by 4 bases, leaving 18 bases between them. CDR1 and CDR2 (germline): SNHLY, FYNNEI. This CDR3 has 16 amino acids. The CDR3 DNA reads TGTGCCAGCAGTGACCACAGGCTAGCGTCGGGAGAGACCCAGTACTTC. It yields the protein CASSDHRLASGETQYF.

This clonotype was observed a few times. V is TRBV5-1 and J is TRBJ2-5; D perhaps matches TRBD2 (5 bases). The germline CDR1 and CDR2 sequences are SGHRS and YFSETQ. The CDR3 contains 15 residues. Between the trimmed V and J ends, which lost 0 bases and 1 base, there was a span of 10 bases. The CDR3 protein is CASSLGGIAQETQYF. The CDR3, as DNA: TGCGCCAGCAGCTTGGGAGGGATTGCCCAAGAGACCCAGTACTTC.

The rearrangement joins TRBV3-1 to TRBJ2-7; 8 nucleotides align to TRBD1. The CDR3 spans 13 residues. Germline trimming cut 4 bases from V and 5 bases from J; bases unmatched to any gene: 4. Germline CDR1 and CDR2: LGHDT and YNNKEL (reference sequence). The chain's CDR3 is CASSRTGLDEQYF. The DNA of the CDR3 is TGTGCCAGCAGCCGGACAGGGTTGGACGAGCAGTACTTC.

The sample holds a few counts of this clonotype. The chain recombines TRBV14 with TRBJ2-3; 10 positions agree with TRBD2. This CDR3 is built from 16 residues. Trimming cost V 5 bases and J 0 bases; bases outside gene matches: 5. Germline V gene sequence: CDR1 SGHDN, CDR2 FVKESK. In nucleotides, the CDR3 is TGTGCCAGCAGCGACCTGACTAGCGGGAGCACAGATACGCAGTATTTT. Translated, it gives CASSDLTSGSTDTQYF.

The table lists this clonotype with many counts. The CDR3 here is CAIRLTGDHEQYF. The CDR3, as DNA: TGTGCCATCAGACTGACAGGGGACCACGAGCAGTACTTC. This chain uses TRBV10-3 with TRBJ2-7; 8 nucleotides align to TRBD1. From germline, CDR1 is ENHRY and CDR2 SYGVKD. CDR3 length: 13 residues. Trimming cost V 6 bases and J 5 bases; bases outside gene matches: 6.

This sequence joins TRBV20-1 and TRBJ2-4; D uncertain. V dropped 6 bases and J dropped 0 bases, with 15 bases sitting between them. Germline CDR1 reads DFQATT; CDR2 reads SNEGSKA (reference sequence). This CDR3 has 15 residues. The CDR3 spells CSASHPVLAKNIQYF. In nucleotides, the CDR3 is TGCAGTGCAAGCCACCCAGTACTAGCCAAAAACATTCAGTACTTC.

The chain is built from TRBV2 and TRBJ1-2; 11 nucleotides line up with TRBD1. Looked up from germline, CDR1 is SNHLY and CDR2 is FYNNEI. The CDR3 spans 15 residues. Trimming removed 5 bases from V and 8 bases from J; junction bases left unmatched: 10. In nucleotides, the CDR3 is TGTGCCAGCAGTCCCTCGGGACAGGGGGTCCACGGCTACACCTTC. Encoded protein: CASSPSGQGVHGYTF.

The V and J genes are TRBV28 and TRBJ2-1; 10 bases map to TRBD1. Germline V gives CDR1 MDHEN, CDR2 SYDVKM. CDR3 length: 17 amino acids. Trimming took 5 bases from V and 5 from J; bases not matched to a gene: 12. CDR3 amino acids: CASSPSPGTGANNEQFF. In DNA form, the CDR3 reads TGTGCCAGCAGTCCCTCCCCCGGGACAGGGGCCAACAATGAGCAGTTCTTC.

This clonotype was counted only a few times. The chain recombines TRBV2 with TRBJ2-1; TRBD2 is a possible D gene (6 bases). The end of the DNA aligns better with TRBJ2-7, so the J call may be wrong. Germline V CDR1 and CDR2: SNHLY, FYNNEI. This CDR3 region has 14 residues. The CDR3 nucleotides read TGTGCCAGCAATGTCAGGGAGGACCACAATGAGCAGTACTTC. Its protein is CASNVREDHNEQYF.

The chain links TRBV28 to TRBJ1-2; D gene unclear. V was shortened by 9 bases and J by 4 bases, with 9 bases between the two germline ends. Looked up from germline, CDR1 is MDHEN and CDR2 is SYDVKM. This CDR3 is 11 amino acids long. The CDR3 sequence is CASTDSYGYTF. The CDR3 nucleotides are TGTGCCAGTACAGATTCCTATGGCTACACCTTC.

The chain uses TRBV11-2 and TRBJ2-3; 10 positions agree with TRBD2. Germline V gives CDR1 SGHAT, CDR2 FQNNGV. The V segment lost 2 bases and the J segment 3 bases; nucleotides outside the gene matches: 14. CDR3 size: 19 residues. In DNA form, the CDR3 reads TGTGCCAGCAGCTTAAATGGTCTGTCTAGCGGGAGAAGGACAGATACGCAGTATTTT. Protein sequence: CASSLNGLSSGRRTDTQYF.

This chain uses TRBV5-1 with TRBJ2-5; D gene ambiguous. CDR1 and CDR2 from the germline V gene are SGHRS and YFSETQ. The CDR3 runs 12 residues. V was cut by 0 bases and J by 13 bases, with 13 bases left in between. CDR3 loop: CASSLGSEAWYF. The CDR3 bases are TGCGCCAGCAGCTTGGGGAGCGAGGCGTGGTACTTC.